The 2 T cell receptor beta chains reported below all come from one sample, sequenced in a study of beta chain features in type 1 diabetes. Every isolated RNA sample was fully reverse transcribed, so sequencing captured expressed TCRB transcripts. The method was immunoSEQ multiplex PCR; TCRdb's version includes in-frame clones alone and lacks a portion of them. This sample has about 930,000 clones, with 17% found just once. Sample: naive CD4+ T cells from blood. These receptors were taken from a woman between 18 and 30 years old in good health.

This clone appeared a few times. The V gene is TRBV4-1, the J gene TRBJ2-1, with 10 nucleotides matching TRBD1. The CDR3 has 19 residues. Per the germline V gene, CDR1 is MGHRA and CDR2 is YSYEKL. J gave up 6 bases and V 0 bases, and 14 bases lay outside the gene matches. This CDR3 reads CASSQEDRGSFSGANEQFF. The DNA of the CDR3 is TGCGCCAGCAGCCAAGAGGACAGGGGGTCATTTTCTGGGGCCAATGAGCAGTTCTTC.

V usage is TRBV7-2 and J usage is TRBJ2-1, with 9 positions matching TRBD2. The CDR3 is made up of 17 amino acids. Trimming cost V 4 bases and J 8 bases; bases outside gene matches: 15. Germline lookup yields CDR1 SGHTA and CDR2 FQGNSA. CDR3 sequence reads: CASSSLDRESGRHEQFF. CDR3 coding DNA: TGTGCCAGCAGCTCACTAGACAGGGAGAGCGGGAGGCATGAGCAGTTCTTC.